Listed here are 31 T cell receptor beta chains from one sample, sequenced in a study of OX40 agonist ivuxolimab in advanced cancers. The protocol used for the library was the immunoSEQ multiplex PCR assay. Here the immuneACCESS table is served through TCRdb, limited to in-frame sequences with V and J called. Missing clones are a known gap in these copies; in checked studies unresolved V genes cover under half, and the rest lacks a known reason. Recorded for this sample are some 17,000 clones; 87% of them occurred a single time. Of the sample, roughly 30% falls within the top ten clones. Source: CD4+ or CD8+ T cells sorted from blood, taken in a trial of the OX40 agonist ivuxolimab. All receptors derive from an adult with an advanced solid tumor such as melanoma, head and neck, liver or kidney cancer.

This chain joins TRBV11-3 and TRBJ2-3; a weak D match, TRBD1 (5 bases). The CDR3 sequence is 14 residues long. Between the trimmed V and J ends, which lost 6 bases and 0 bases, there was a span of 10 bases. From germline, CDR1 is SGHNT and CDR2 YENEEA. The CDR3 nucleotides are TGTGCCAGCAGTGACAGACTTAGCACAGATACGCAGTATTTT. This codes for CASSDRLSTDTQYF.

V gene TRBV27 combines with J gene TRBJ2-7; maybe TRBD2 (7 bases). Germline V gene lookup returns CDR1 MNHEY and CDR2 SMNVEV (reference sequence). V was pared by 3 bases and J by 6 bases, with 9 bases between. CDR3 length equals 12 residues. The CDR3: CASSLGGLEQYF. The CDR3 nucleotides read TGTGCCAGCAGTTTGGGGGGGCTCGAGCAGTACTTC.

This rearrangement joins TRBV9 to TRBJ2-3, with 9 bases aligning to TRBD2. CDR3 length: 15 amino acids. The trim removed 3 bases at V and 0 bases at J, leaving 2 bases unmatched. Germline CDR1 is SGDLS and CDR2 is YYNGEE. CDR3 coding DNA: TGTGCCAGCAGCGCTAGCGGGACGAGCACAGATACGCAGTATTTT. This sequence encodes CASSASGTSTDTQYF.

The CDR3 loop is CASSLTGDHEQYF. The DNA of the CDR3 is TGTGCCAGTAGCCTGACGGGGGATCACGAGCAGTACTTC. V is TRBV19 and J is TRBJ2-7, with TRBD2 as a possible D gene (6 bases). Germline V gene sequence: CDR1 LNHDA, CDR2 SQIVND (reference sequence). The CDR3 is 13 amino acids. Trimming left V 6 bases short and J 5 bases short, with 14 bases between.

V usage is TRBV27 and J usage is TRBJ2-5; 10 nucleotides match TRBD1. With V trimmed by 6 bases and J by 12 bases, 4 bases remained unmatched. The CDR3 has 11 residues. Germline loops: CDR1 MNHEY, CDR2 SMNVEV (reference sequence). The CDR3 region is CASSSGTGEYF. CDR3 DNA sequence: TGTGCCAGCAGCTCCGGGACAGGGGAGTACTTC.

The chain has TRBV27 and TRBJ2-7; no firm D call. Between the trimmed V and J ends, which lost 3 bases and 2 bases, there was a span of 8 bases. Germline V gives CDR1 MNHEY, CDR2 SMNVEV (reference sequence). The CDR3 totals 13 residues. CDR3 residues: CASSFSQAYEQYF. The DNA of the CDR3 is TGTGCCAGCAGTTTCTCCCAGGCCTACGAGCAGTACTTC.

The rearrangement uses TRBV18 and TRBJ2-7; D unclear. The V gene's germline CDR1 is KGHSH and CDR2 LQKENI. V was pared by 2 bases and J by 3 bases, with 5 bases between. The CDR3 spans 12 residues. This chain's CDR3 is CASSPGNYEQYF. CDR3 nucleotide sequence: TGTGCCAGCTCACCAGGAAACTACGAGCAGTACTTC.

The rearrangement links TRBV11-1 to TRBJ2-1; 11 bases match TRBD1. This CDR3 contains 16 residues. Trimming cost V 3 bases and J 9 bases; bases outside gene matches: 10. The V gene's germline CDR1 is SGHAT and CDR2 FQDESV (reference sequence). CDR3 sequence reads: CASSFPEDRGLGEQFF. The CDR3 DNA sequence: TGTGCCAGCAGCTTCCCGGAGGACAGGGGGCTCGGTGAGCAGTTCTTC.

The chain recombines TRBV4-2 with TRBJ2-6; perhaps TRBD2 as D (5 bases). V was cut by 5 bases and J by 0 bases, with 11 bases left in between. Germline values: CDR1 LGHNA, CDR2 YNFKEQ. The CDR3 has 16 amino acids. The CDR3 DNA is TGTGCCAGCAGCTACGGACGGGACTCTGGGGCCAACGTCCTGACTTTC. Amino acids: CASSYGRDSGANVLTF.

This clone was found once. The J gene is TRBJ2-7, the V gene TRBV2; a weak D match, TRBD2 (5 bases). The CDR3 has 12 amino acids. Germline values: CDR1 SNHLY, CDR2 FYNNEI. Deletions cut 8 bases from V and 2 bases from J, with 10 bases between. The CDR3 DNA reads as TGTGCCAGCCTAGCTGGGACCTACGAGCAGTACTTC. This translates into CASLAGTYEQYF. The variable domain in full, with the rest retrieved from reference TRBV2 and TRBJ2-7, is EPEVTQTPSHQVTQMGQEVILRCVPISNHLYFYWYRQILGQKVEFLVSFYNNEISEKSEIFDDQFSVERPDGSNFTLKIRSTKLEDSAMYFCASLAGTYEQYFGPGTRLTVT.

The chain links TRBV7-2 to TRBJ1-1, with 7 bases that match TRBD1. Germline V gene data show CDR1 as SGHTA and CDR2 as FQGNSA. Losses at the gene ends were 2 bases for V and 1 base for J; bases not matched to a gene: 7. This CDR3 spans 16 amino acids. CDR3 bases: TGTGCCAGCAGCTTAAAAGGGGGCCCCGGGAACACTGAAGCTTTCTTT. Translating gives CASSLKGGPGNTEAFF.

This chain joins TRBV28 and TRBJ1-5; possible D gene TRBD1, 5 bases. Germline V lookup: CDR1 MDHEN, CDR2 SYDVKM. The V gene lost 2 bases and the J gene lost 2 bases, with 13 bases spanning the gap. The CDR3 is 16 amino acids. The CDR3 spells CASSLAGVGGNQPQHF. The CDR3 nucleotides read TGTGCCAGCAGTTTAGCGGGGGTTGGGGGCAATCAGCCCCAGCATTTT.

The rearrangement links TRBV5-6 to TRBJ2-1; TRBD2 matches 7 bases. The CDR3 consists of 16 residues. J was trimmed by 3 bases and V by 3 bases; bases with no gene match: 9. CDR1 SGHDT and CDR2 YYEEEE come from the germline V gene. CDR3 nucleotides: TGTGCCAGCAGCTCGGGCCCTAGCGGATACTACAATGAGCAGTTCTTC. Translating it yields CASSSGPSGYYNEQFF.

This rearrangement joins TRBV18 to TRBJ1-1, with D uncertain. This CDR3 is 15 amino acids long. The germline gives CDR1 KGHSH, CDR2 LQKENI. Trimming pared 1 base from V and 4 bases from J, leaving 13 bases between. CDR3 in DNA: TGTGCCAGCTCACCACAGACCGTAAGCGGCACTGAAGCTTTCTTT. Protein product: CASSPQTVSGTEAFF. Supplemented by reference TRBV18 and TRBJ1-1, the full variable domain reads NAGVMQNPRHLVRRRGQEARLRCSPMKGHSHVYWYRQLPEEGLKFMVYLQKENIIDESGMPKERFSAEFPKEGPSILRIQQVVRGDSAAYFCASSPQTVSGTEAFFGQGTRLTVV.

This rearrangement joins TRBV7-9 to TRBJ1-3, with a tentative D call TRBD1 (5 bases). Looked up from germline, CDR1 is SEHNR and CDR2 is FQNEAQ (reference sequence). V shed 4 bases and J shed 0 bases, with 7 bases lying between them. The CDR3 extends over 14 amino acids. The CDR3 sequence: CASSSGSSGNTIYF. CDR3 in DNA: TGTGCCAGCAGCTCAGGGTCCTCTGGAAACACCATATATTTT.

This chain joins TRBV27 and TRBJ2-1; D unresolved. V lost 8 bases, J lost 0 bases, and 14 bases lay in between. Per germline, CDR1 MNHEY and CDR2 SMNVEV (reference sequence). The CDR3 has 15 amino acids. CDR3 protein: CASSVALSSYNEQFF. CDR3 DNA: TGTGCCAGCTCCGTGGCGCTAAGCTCCTACAATGAGCAGTTCTTC.

The chain carries TRBV7-8 and TRBJ2-1, with 12 bases matching TRBD2. The ends lost 3 bases at V and 5 bases at J; junction bases unmatched: 8. The germline V gene encodes CDR1 SGHVS and CDR2 FQNEAQ. The CDR3 covers 17 residues. CDR3 amino acids: CASSLPSGRAYDNEQFF. In nucleotides, the CDR3 is TGTGCCAGCAGCTTGCCTAGCGGGAGGGCCTACGACAATGAGCAGTTCTTC.

The rearrangement links TRBV4-1 to TRBJ1-1; maybe TRBD1 (5 bases). The CDR3 runs 14 residues. The germline CDR1 and CDR2 sequences are MGHRA and YSYEKL. V was clipped by 1 base and J by 6 bases, with 12 bases between them. The CDR3 reads CASSQVDSQAEAFF. The CDR3 region has the DNA TGCGCCAGCAGCCAAGTTGACAGTCAGGCTGAAGCTTTCTTT.

The CDR3 spells CASSHSTEGEETQYF. For the CDR3, the DNA is TGTGCCAGCAGCCACAGTACTGAAGGGGAAGAGACCCAGTACTTC. The chain employs TRBV7-9 and TRBJ2-5; D perhaps matches TRBD1 (5 bases). Germline V lookup: CDR1 SEHNR, CDR2 FQNEAQ (reference sequence). The CDR3 covers 15 residues. V dropped 5 bases and J dropped 3 bases, with 16 bases sitting between them.

CDR3: CAWSVGGMYNEQFF. The CDR3 DNA is TGTGCCTGGAGTGTAGGCGGGATGTACAATGAGCAGTTCTTC. The chain couples TRBV30 to TRBJ2-1; tentative D call: TRBD2 (6 bases). Between the trimmed V and J ends, which lost 0 bases and 4 bases, there was a span of 10 bases. Germline assignment: CDR1 GTSNPN and CDR2 SVGIG (reference sequence). The CDR3 spans 14 residues.

The genes are TRBV19 and TRBJ2-7; D not resolved. This CDR3 is 10 amino acids long. CDR1 is LNHDA and CDR2 is SQIVND in the germline V gene (reference sequence). The V end lost 11 bases, the J end lost 6 bases, and 11 bases lay between the germline ends. The CDR3 DNA is TGTGCCGGGTCCCCCGGCGAGCAGTACTTC. Amino acid sequence: CAGSPGEQYF.

This chain uses TRBV4-3 with TRBJ1-1; 9 nucleotides agree with TRBD1. The CDR3 covers 16 residues. Germline values: CDR1 LGHNA, CDR2 YSLEER. The ends lost 5 bases at V and 1 base at J; junction bases unmatched: 8. DNA for the CDR3: TGCGCCAGCAGCATGGACAGGGGTTTATGGAACACTGAAGCTTTCTTT. It translates to CASSMDRGLWNTEAFF.

The chain combines TRBV4-1 with TRBJ2-1; no reliable D call. The length of the CDR3 is 17 residues. Germline values: CDR1 MGHRA, CDR2 YSYEKL. Trimming took off 3 bases at V and 0 bases at J, with 15 bases between the two ends. The CDR3 DNA reads as TGCGCCAGCAGCCACCCGTCGGACGGAAGCTCCTACAATGAGCAGTTCTTC. It encodes CASSHPSDGSSYNEQFF.

The chain uses TRBV7-6 and TRBJ2-1, with 12 bases lining up with TRBD2. Trimming cost V 5 bases and J 7 bases; bases outside gene matches: 12. The V gene's germline CDR1 is SGHVS and CDR2 FNYEAQ. The CDR3 totals 17 residues. CDR3 DNA: TGTGCCAGCAGCCCCTACTTAGGGACTAGCGGGTTAAATGAGCAGTTCTTC. Translation: CASSPYLGTSGLNEQFF.

Only a few counts were recorded for this clone. The chain is built from TRBV23-1 and TRBJ2-7; TRBD2 agrees at 7 bases. TRBV23-1 belongs to the ORF category, with a function that is uncertain. The length of the CDR3 is 18 residues. The V gene end was trimmed by 8 bases and the J gene end by 7 bases; junction bases not matched to a gene: 26. The CDR3 loop reads CASPSGLAGLAARGEQYF. CDR3 DNA: TGCGCCAGCCCTTCAGGATTAGCGGGCTTGGCCGCCCGGGGGGAGCAGTACTTC.

The chain couples TRBV28 to TRBJ1-3; 7 bases fit TRBD1. This CDR3 spans 16 amino acids. Germline V gives CDR1 MDHEN, CDR2 SYDVKM. With V trimmed by 3 bases and J by 0 bases, 5 bases remained unmatched. CDR3 bases: TGTGCCAGCAGTTTCTTACAGGGGTTCTCTGGAAACACCATATATTTT. It is translated as CASSFLQGFSGNTIYF.

The V gene is TRBV11-2, the J gene TRBJ2-1; D is possibly TRBD2 (6 bases). The germline V and J ends were trimmed by 4 bases and 4 bases, with 17 bases remaining between them. From germline, CDR1 is SGHAT and CDR2 FQNNGV. This CDR3 comprises 16 residues. CDR3 protein: CASSYPFGSLYNEQFF. As DNA, the CDR3 is TGTGCCAGCAGCTACCCTTTCGGGAGCCTTTACAATGAGCAGTTCTTC. Variable domain in full (rest from reference TRBV11-2 and TRBJ2-1): EAGVAQSPRYKIIEKRQSVAFWCNPISGHATLYWYQQILGQGPKLLIQFQNNGVVDDSQLPKDRFSAERLKGVDSTLKIQPAKLEDSAVYLCASSYPFGSLYNEQFFGPGTRLTVL.

V usage is TRBV15 and J usage is TRBJ2-7, with 7 bases aligning to TRBD1. The germline V gene encodes CDR1 LNHNV and CDR2 YYDKDF (reference sequence). CDR3 size: 13 residues. The V gene end was trimmed by 4 bases and the J gene end by 3 bases; junction bases not matched to a gene: 3. CDR3 region: CATSTGQNYEQYF. As DNA, the CDR3 is TGTGCCACCAGCACGGGACAGAACTACGAGCAGTACTTC.

The chain uses TRBV4-3 and TRBJ2-7; 7 nucleotides match TRBD2. CDR3 length equals 14 residues. Germline CDR1 and CDR2: LGHNA and YSLEER. The V and J ends lost 0 bases and 2 bases, in that order; junction bases with no gene match: 1. CDR3 bases: TGCGCCAGCAGCCAAGAAGGGAGGGCCTACGAGCAGTACTTC. Translation: CASSQEGRAYEQYF.

The J gene is TRBJ2-2, the V gene TRBV30; the match to TRBD1 covers 7 bases. The CDR3 extends over 13 amino acids. J lost 5 bases, V lost 2 bases, and 2 bases had no gene match. Looked up from germline, CDR1 is GTSNPN and CDR2 is SVGIG (reference sequence). As DNA, the CDR3 is TGTGCCTGGAGTAGACAGGGAACCGGGGAGCTGTTTTTT. As protein: CAWSRQGTGELFF.

The chain's CDR3 is CASVPQKGAYNEQFF. The CDR3 DNA is TGTGCCAGCGTCCCACAAAAGGGGGCCTACAATGAGCAGTTCTTC. The chain is built from TRBV28 and TRBJ2-1, with D tentatively TRBD1 (6 bases). The V end lost 8 bases, the J end lost 2 bases, and 16 bases lay between the germline ends. The length of the CDR3 is 15 residues. Germline V lookup: CDR1 MDHEN, CDR2 SYDVKM. Supplemented by reference TRBV28 and TRBJ2-1, the full variable domain reads DVKVTQSSRYLVKRTGEKVFLECVQDMDHENMFWYRQDPGLGLRLIYFSYDVKMKEKGDIPEGYSVSREKKERFSLILESASTNQTSMYLCASVPQKGAYNEQFFGPGTRLTVL.